This is a list of T cell receptor beta chains from one sample in a study of T cells in Graves' hyperthyroidism and ophthalmopathy. MiXCR, applied by TCRdb to the multiplex PCR reads, yields one record per CDR3 protein. The data show around 360,000 distinct CDR3 sequences, around 15% seen once. The sequenced material came from blood. The source is a woman aged 55-75 years with Graves' ophthalmopathy. Both conserved end residues are part of each CDR3. A D gene is named only where the DNA matches it firmly. Only part of the rows carry a size: once, few, many, or a class if the clone is expanded.

size | J | V | D | CDR3 | DNA
many | TRBJ2-1 | TRBV7-9 | TRBD2 | CASRLAGHEQFF | TGTGCCAGCAGGTTAGCGGGTCATGAGCAGTTCTTC
many | TRBJ2-1 | TRBV28 | TRBD2 | CASSFLGGAVNEQFF | TGTGCCAGCAGTTTCTTGGGAGGGGCTGTGAATGAGCAGTTCTTC
. | TRBJ2-6 | TRBV6-1 | . | CASTQSGANVLTF | TGTGCCAGCACCCAATCTGGGGCCAACGTCCTGACTTTC
few | TRBJ2-3 | TRBV7-3 | . | CASSKSGASTDTQYF | TGTGCCAGCAGCAAGTCAGGGGCTAGCACAGATACGCAGTATTTT
few | TRBJ2-6 | TRBV5-1 | . | CASRGHSGANVLTF | TGCGCCAGCAGAGGGCACTCTGGGGCCAACGTCCTGACTTTC
many | TRBJ2-3 | TRBV7-2 | . | CASSFPGAPQYF | TGTGCCAGCAGCTTCCCAGGTGCCCCGCAGTATTTT
many | TRBJ2-5 | TRBV3-1 | TRBD2 | CASSATLPGLADQETQYF | TGTGCCAGCAGCGCCACACTACCGGGACTAGCGGATCAAGAGACCCAGTACTTC
few | TRBJ2-6 | TRBV13 | . | CASRRGTRASGANVLTF | TGTGCCAGCAGGAGGGGGACAAGAGCCTCTGGGGCCAACGTCCTGACTTTC
. | TRBJ2-1 | TRBV7-9 | TRBD2 | CASSPRLAGAGSSYNEQFF | TGTGCCAGCAGCCCCCGACTAGCGGGAGCGGGAAGCTCCTACAATGAGCAGTTCTTC
. | TRBJ2-7 | TRBV20-1 | TRBD1 | CSARDATGAYEQYF | TGCAGTGCTAGAGATGCGACAGGGGCCTACGAGCAGTACTTC
many | TRBJ1-1 | TRBV7-8 | . | CASGAVGQGAEAFF | TGTGCCAGCGGGGCCGTGGGTCAGGGAGCTGAAGCTTTCTTT
many | TRBJ2-1 | TRBV24-1 | TRBD1 | CATGRGSEQFF | TGTGCCACCGGCAGGGGGAGTGAGCAGTTCTTC
many | TRBJ1-4 | TRBV5-1 | . | CASSIAGSNEKLFF | TGCGCCAGCAGCATTGCGGGGTCTAATGAAAAACTGTTTTTT
. | TRBJ2-7 | TRBV29-1 | TRBD2 | CSVKLGGTEQYF | TGCAGCGTTAAACTGGGGGGGACCGAGCAGTACTTC
. | TRBJ1-5 | TRBV19 | TRBD1 | CASSPDGQAHYNQPQHF | TGTGCCAGTAGTCCCGATGGACAGGCCCATTACAATCAGCCCCAGCATTTT
few | TRBJ2-2 | TRBV7-3 | TRBD1 | CASSLTGQGRTGELFF | TGTGCCAGCAGCTTAACAGGACAGGGGAGAACCGGGGAGCTGTTTTTT
. | TRBJ2-7 | TRBV28 | TRBD1 | CASSRQGTPYEQYF | TGTGCCAGCAGCCGACAGGGGACGCCCTACGAGCAGTACTTC
many | TRBJ2-4 | TRBV27 | TRBD2 | CASRTVREGYIQYF | TGTGCCAGTCGGACTGTGCGGGAGGGATACATTCAGTACTTC
many | TRBJ2-1 | TRBV12-5 | TRBD2 | CASGLGLAGDEQFF | TGTGCTAGTGGTTTGGGACTAGCGGGAGATGAGCAGTTCTTC
many | TRBJ2-3 | TRBV2 | . | CASKYLVSTDTQYF | TGTGCCAGCAAGTACCTAGTATCTACAGATACGCAGTATTTT
many | TRBJ2-1 | TRBV20-1 | TRBD2 | CSARDQVSGSPGSYNEQFF | TGCAGTGCTAGAGATCAGGTTAGCGGGAGCCCGGGCTCCTACAATGAGCAGTTCTTC
. | TRBJ2-3 | TRBV3-1 | TRBD2 | CASSLLAGSADTQYF | TGTGCCAGCAGCCTTCTAGCGGGTAGCGCAGATACGCAGTATTTT
many | TRBJ2-7 | TRBV20-1 | . | CSARGVGRGLYEQYF | TGCAGTGCTAGGGGGGTGGGGCGGGGCCTCTACGAGCAGTACTTC
many | TRBJ2-1 | TRBV20-1 | TRBD2 | CSAGDYLAYNEQFF | TGCAGTGCTGGGGACTATCTAGCGTACAATGAGCAGTTCTTC
. | TRBJ2-5 | TRBV19 | TRBD2 | CASSKQLAGRETQYF | TGTGCCAGTAGTAAACAACTAGCGGGACGGGAGACCCAGTACTTC
. | TRBJ2-7 | TRBV11-2 | TRBD2 | CASSFIAGDLEQYF | TGTGCCAGCAGCTTCATAGCGGGAGACCTCGAGCAGTACTTC
few | TRBJ1-2 | TRBV5-5 | . | CASSLVATGQPVYGYTF | TGTGCCAGCAGCTTGGTCGCGACAGGCCAACCTGTCTATGGCTACACCTTC
once | TRBJ2-3 | TRBV7-6 | . | CASNAPPGGLPEGRAQYF | TGTGCCAGCAACGCCCCCCCCGGCGGACTCCCCGAAGGAAGGGCGCAGTATTTT
. | TRBJ1-4 | TRBV25-1 | TRBD1 | CASSDDRGGEKLFF | TGTGCCAGCAGTGACGACAGGGGCGGAGAAAAACTGTTTTTT
many | TRBJ2-5 | TRBV30 | . | CAWKTSDRRPTQYF | TGTGCCTGGAAAACCTCAGACAGGCGCCCAACCCAGTACTTC
few | TRBJ1-1 | TRBV7-2 | TRBD1 | CASSLSGTGITEAFF | TGTGCCAGCAGCTTATCCGGGACAGGGATCACTGAAGCTTTCTTT
many | TRBJ2-3 | TRBV30 | . | CAWRRTDTQYF | TGTGCCTGGAGGCGTACAGATACGCAGTATTTT
many | TRBJ1-2 | TRBV3-1 | . | CASSQFYGGYTF | TGTGCCAGCAGCCAATTTTACGGTGGCTACACCTTC
. | TRBJ1-2 | TRBV6-1 | . | CASTQTFYGYTF | TGTGCCAGCACTCAGACATTTTATGGCTACACCTTC
. | TRBJ1-1 | TRBV15 | . | CATSRGVGTEAFF | TGTGCCACCAGCAGAGGTGTCGGCACTGAAGCTTTCTTT
. | TRBJ2-7 | TRBV7-9 | TRBD1 | CASSPRTGDTYEQYF | TGTGCCAGCAGCCCCCGGACAGGGGACACCTACGAGCAGTACTTC
. | TRBJ2-2 | TRBV29-1 | TRBD2 | CSVEGLAGSPGELFF | TGCAGCGTTGAAGGGCTAGCGGGGAGTCCGGGGGAGCTGTTTTTT
few | TRBJ2-1 | TRBV7-9 | . | CASSLVASFDEQFF | TGTGCCAGCAGCTTAGTTGCTAGCTTTGATGAGCAGTTCTTC
. | TRBJ2-1 | TRBV28 | TRBD2 | CASKGAGGTYNEQFF | TGTGCCAGCAAAGGGGCGGGAGGCACCTACAATGAGCAGTTCTTC
. | TRBJ1-4 | TRBV6-9 | . | CASRVPATNEKLFF | TGCGCCAGCAGGGTCCCAGCGACTAATGAAAAACTGTTTTTT
many | TRBJ2-7 | TRBV13 | TRBD2 | CASSSSGSNHEQYF | TGTGCCAGCAGCTCTAGCGGGAGCAACCACGAGCAGTACTTC
. | TRBJ2-1 | TRBV7-2 | . | CASSFSRVADSYNEQFF | TGTGCCAGCAGCTTTTCTAGGGTAGCGGACTCCTACAATGAGCAGTTCTTC
many | TRBJ2-7 | TRBV7-8 | . | CASSLVQGPYEQYF | TGTGCCAGCAGCTTAGTGCAGGGACCCTACGAGCAGTACTTC
once | TRBJ2-4 | TRBV28 | TRBD1 | CASSLTGVVAKNIQYF | TGTGCCAGCAGTTTGACAGGGGTCGTGGCCAAAAACATTCAGTACTTC
many | TRBJ2-7 | TRBV7-9 | . | CASSLGVGRPRYEQYF | TGTGCCAGCAGCTTAGGGGTCGGACGGCCCCGGTACGAGCAGTACTTC
. | TRBJ2-1 | TRBV24-1 | . | CATSDNRNRQFF | TGTGCCACCAGTGATAATCGGAATCGGCAGTTCTTC
many | TRBJ2-3 | TRBV12-3/TRBV12-4 | TRBD1 | CASSSPTGGDTQYF | TGTGCCAGCAGTTCACCGACAGGGGGAGATACGCAGTATTTT
few | TRBJ1-2 | TRBV7-9 | . | CASSFTEAGYTF | TGTGCCAGCAGCTTCACAGAGGCGGGCTACACCTTC
many | TRBJ2-7 | TRBV28 | . | CASSLRARGYEQYF | TGTGCCAGCAGTTTACGGGCCAGGGGCTACGAGCAGTACTTC
many | TRBJ2-1 | TRBV6-1 | TRBD1 | CASSPPGQAYNEQFF | TGTGCCAGCAGTCCCCCGGGACAGGCTTACAATGAGCAGTTCTTC
few | TRBJ2-1 | TRBV20-1 | TRBD2 | CSAETGTRKFF | TGCAGTGCTGAGACCGGGACTAGAAAGTTCTTC
many | TRBJ2-7 | TRBV20-1 | . | CSAEYGSYYEQYF | TGCAGTGCCGAATACGGGAGCTATTACGAGCAGTACTTC
many | TRBJ2-3 | TRBV28 | TRBD1 | CASSFPSPGTATDTQYF | TGTGCCAGCAGTTTCCCCTCTCCCGGGACAGCCACAGATACGCAGTATTTT
once | TRBJ2-2 | TRBV7-9 | . | CASSLGGTANTGEPFF | TGTGCCAGCAGCTTAGGCGGGACAGCGAACACCGGGGAGCCGTTTTTT
many | TRBJ2-1 | TRBV28 | TRBD2 | CASSFLGGTSGRDSEQFF | TGTGCCAGCAGTTTCCTCGGGGGGACTAGCGGGAGGGACAGCGAGCAGTTCTTC